This T cell receptor beta chain was sequenced for a study of T cell responses to AZD1222 COVID-19 vaccine (dated by TCRdb to about 2021). Some background on the complete study: A total of about 230 trial participants underwent TCR sequencing, of whom some 210 received two doses of AZD1222 and about 26 received two doses of the MenACWY control vaccine. Enrollment into the trials was organized by age into subgroups of 18-55, 56-69 and 70-plus years, and those subgroups contained 148, 28 and 57 TCR-sequenced participants, respectively.

The study at large found these results: Participants were mostly white British, with more females than males. The authors suggested clonal diversity may have been underestimated. No day 14 peak-response samples were available, so repertoires were characterized only after the peak T cell response. After two AZD1222 doses, both the breadth and the depth of spike-specific TCRs were significantly higher than at day 0 and than in MenACWY recipients. Only a handful of AZD1222 recipients were SARS-CoV-2 seropositive at baseline, limiting conclusions about previously exposed vaccinees. In the small 56-69-year group, the increase in depth fell short of significance, most likely because of low power. The whole spike protein was spanned by vaccine-associated CD4 TCRs, and dominant responses were seen in regions 160-218 and 743-854. Nearly half of unique spike-specific TCRs reportedly recognized epitopes outside regions mutated in the B.1.351 and B.1.1.7 variants.

V loses 4 bases, J loses 6 bases, and the germline ends lie 8 bases apart. The CDR3 contains 12 residues, cysteine and phenylalanine counted. Only CDR3 DNA is held: 36 bases, read in frame from base 1. From a lookup of the germline V gene, CDR1 and CDR2 are SGHTS and YDEGEE. This clone was detected a few times. Its antigen specificity is not known. Base qualities are not recorded, but no much larger clone differs from it by a single base. Reading the label with the study, this specimen's time point is: about 28 days (+/-7) after the second vaccine dose. AZD1222 recipients whose second dose came at about 4 weeks and those whose second dose came at about 12 weeks were combined into one group, since spike-specific TCR depth and breadth did not differ between the two schedules. Samples from vaccinated people were obtained from the UK trials COV001 and COV002, which included a single-blind randomized controlled phase 2/3 trial of AZD1222 (ChAdOx1 nCoV-19) in healthy adults. For TCRbeta chain sequencing, PBMC samples from trial participants were taken at day 0 and at day 28 after the second dose.

The CDR3 regions of human TCRbeta chains were analyzed by immunosequencing. In the source study's methods: Repertoire TCRs were matched against a reference library of SARS-CoV-2-specific TCRs generated with the MIRA antigen-specificity platform. Breadth was defined as the fraction of unique TCRs that were SARS-CoV-2-associated. Depth was defined as the fraction of total T cells that were SARS-CoV-2-associated. Using the MIRA data, every spike-specific TCR was mapped to the spike region that the TCR reacted to and assigned to either a CD4 or a CD8 class. Log10-transformed breadth and depth values were compared by one-way ANOVA with Sidak's multiple comparisons tests. TCRdb holds this immuneACCESS table with in-frame rearrangements only. Some clones are missing; in checked studies, unresolved V genes explain under half, and the rest has no known cause. V, J and clone size were drawn from that table, and D and trimming were deduced from the DNA. For this sample there are more than 150,000 clones; about 91% appear just once. The ten largest account for around 1.3% of the sample.

The chain is made from TRBV5-8 and TRBJ1-5, with no confidently assigned D gene. The sequenced sample was peripheral blood, obtained 28 days after the second AZD1222 dose. This clonotype originated in an adult who received the AZD1222 COVID-19 vaccine. The DNA is as follows: TGTGCCAGCAGCGCCCTTTCTCAGCCCCAGCATTTT. The encoded protein is CASSALSQPQHF.